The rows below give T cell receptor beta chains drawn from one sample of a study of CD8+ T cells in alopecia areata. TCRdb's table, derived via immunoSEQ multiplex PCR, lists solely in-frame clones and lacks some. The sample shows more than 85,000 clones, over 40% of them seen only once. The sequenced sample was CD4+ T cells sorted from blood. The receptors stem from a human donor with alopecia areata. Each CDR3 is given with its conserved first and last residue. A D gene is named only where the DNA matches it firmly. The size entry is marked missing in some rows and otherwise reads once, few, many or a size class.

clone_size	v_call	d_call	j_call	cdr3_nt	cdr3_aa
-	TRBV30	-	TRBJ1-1	TGTGCCTGGAGTAGCACAGGGAGGATGAACACTGAAGCTTTCTTT	CAWSSTGRMNTEAFF
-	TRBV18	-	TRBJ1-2	TGTGCCAGCTCACCGGTGGCAGGGGCCACCTATGGCTACACCTTC	CASSPVAGATYGYTF
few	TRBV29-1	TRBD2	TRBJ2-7	TGCAGCGCCAAGGGGGCTAGCGGGAGCTTATACGAGCAGTACTTC	CSAKGASGSLYEQYF
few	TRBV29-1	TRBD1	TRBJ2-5	TGCAGCGTTGAACCCCCTCGACAGGGCTTCTCAGAGACCCAGTACTTC	CSVEPPRQGFSETQYF
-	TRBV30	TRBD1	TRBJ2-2	TGTGCCTGGAGTCAGGGGGACGGGGAGCTGTTTTTT	CAWSQGDGELFF
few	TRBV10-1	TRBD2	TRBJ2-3	TGCGCCAGCAGTGAGGGACTAGCGGGAGTGTTTTTT	CASSEGLAGVFF
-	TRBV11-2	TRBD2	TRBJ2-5	TGTGCCAGCAGCCCACGACATGGGAGCGGGAGAGGAGAGACCCAGTACTTC	CASSPRHGSGRGETQYF
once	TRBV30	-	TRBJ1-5	TGTGCCTGGAGTGTTCAGGGTTGGCAGCCCCAGCATTTT	CAWSVQGWQPQHF
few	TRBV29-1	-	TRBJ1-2	TGCAGCGTTGAAGCGGAGGGTGGTATTAGACTCCACTATGGCTACACCTTC	CSVEAEGGIRLHYGYTF
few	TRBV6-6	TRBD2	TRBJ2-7	TGTGCCAGCAGTAAACTAGCGGGAGAGAACGAGCAGTACTTC	CASSKLAGENEQYF
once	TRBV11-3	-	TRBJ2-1	TGTGCCAGCAGCTTAAGGCTTGGCCTAGCGAACTACAATGAGCAGTTCTTC	CASSLRLGLANYNEQFF
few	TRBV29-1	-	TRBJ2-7	TGCAGCGTAATTCGGGGGCGCGAGCAGTACTTC	CSVIRGREQYF
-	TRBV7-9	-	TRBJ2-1	TGTGCCAGCAGCTTAGACGGGGCATCCTACAATGAGCAGTTCTTC	CASSLDGASYNEQFF
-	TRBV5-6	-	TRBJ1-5	TGTGCCAGCAGCCTGGGAGGTGCGTATCAGCCCCAGCATTTT	CASSLGGAYQPQHF
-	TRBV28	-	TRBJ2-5	TGTGCCAGCAGTCCTCGAGGGGGGAAAGAGACCCAGTACTTC	CASSPRGGKETQYF
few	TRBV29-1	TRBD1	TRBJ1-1	TGCAGCGTCTTAAACAGGGGCGGAGGAGTTACTGAAGCTTTCTTT	CSVLNRGGGVTEAFF
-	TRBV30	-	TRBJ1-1	TGTGCCTGGGTCCCAGGGGCTGGTGAAGCTTTCTTT	CAWVPGAGEAFF
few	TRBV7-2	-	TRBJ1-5	TGTGCCAGCAGCTTAGGGGGGACGAGCAGCAATCAGCCCCAGCATTTT	CASSLGGTSSNQPQHF